This T cell receptor beta chain was observed in a study of T cells expressing NK-cell markers. Across the whole study: Repertoires of TCR beta were obtained from T cells sorted as CD3+CD56+NKG2C+, CD3+CD56+NKG2C- and CD3+CD56-NKG2C+.

Findings of the study overall: Dominant NKG2C+ clonotypes were found to form about 1.0-7.5% of CD8+ T cells in a handful of donors. Topping the CD3+CD56-NKG2C+ fraction as well were these clonotypes, in several donors.

The CDR3 has 17 amino acids. Germline CDR1 and CDR2: SGHTA and FQGNSA. In regard to this clonotype: Its matching antigen is unknown.

cDNA encoding TCR beta was synthesized via 5'RACE template switching incorporating UMIs. One entry per CDR3 protein, without DNA, is what TCRdb gives after re-calling the 5' RACE reads. The sample data list about 380,000 distinct CDR3 sequences. The chain uses TRBV7-2 and TRBJ2-7; without DNA, the TCRdb call of TRBD1 cannot be checked. The clonotype comes from a man between 18 and 69 years old in good health. The source material was blood T cells: a sorted CD56 or NKG2C T cell subset, CD4+ or CD8+ T cells, or bulk PBMC T cells (not recorded which). CDR3 region: CASSGNTGTTSSYEQYF. The variable domain in full, completed from reference TRBV7-2 and TRBJ2-7, reads GAGVSQSPSNKVTEKGKDVELRCDPISGHTALYWYRQSLGQGLEFLIYFQGNSAPDKSGLPSDRFSAERTGGSVSTLTIQRTQQEDSAVYLCASSGNTGTTSSYEQYFGPGTRLTVT.